This T cell receptor beta chain was captured by sequencing in a study of blood T cell repertoires in COVID-19. Study-wide context: Sites in the United States, Italy and Spain provided acute and convalescent COVID-19 samples.

The CDR3 spans 12 residues. V dropped 8 bases and J dropped 5 bases, with 12 bases sitting between them. The germline CDR1 and CDR2 sequences are WSHSY and SAAADI. Original handling: Amplification of reference gene primers provided the estimated nucleated cell counts. Assay: immunoSEQ multiplex PCR; the TCRdb copy retains only in-frame clones and omits some. V, J and clone size reflect that table, while D and trimming were determined from the DNA. The table includes roughly 41,000 clones, 85% to 90% detected once. This clone was seen more than once but under ten times. The sequenced material came from peripheral blood. The V and J genes are TRBV10-2 and TRBJ1-2, with a tentative D call TRBD1 (6 bases). This sequence originates from a human donor in a cohort sampled during active COVID-19. The DNA for the CDR3 is TGCGCCAGCCGTAAGGACAGTTATGGCTACACCTTC. Its translation is CASRKDSYGYTF.